This T cell receptor (beta chain) is drawn from a study of blood T cell repertoires in COVID-19. About the study: Some COVID-19 samples were acute and others convalescent; all came from the United States, Italy and Spain.

Recruitment covered some 25 US areas and drew participants whose ages spanned roughly 18 to 89 years. Recovered status in Cohort 3 required two negative PCRs, clearance, or symptom resolution. The germline V gene encodes CDR1 SGHRS and CDR2 YFSETQ. With 0 bases removed from V and 6 bases from J, the gap between germline ends came to 13 bases. The CDR3 consists of 15 residues. How the authors handled the data: Reference gene primer amplification yielded estimated nucleated cell counts. Profiled with immunoSEQ multiplex PCR; TCRdb holds only in-frame clones, not every one. D and trimming come from the DNA, and the V and J calls and clone size come from that table. The sample includes fewer than 200,000 clones, roughly 80% of them seen just once.

The V gene is TRBV5-1, the J gene TRBJ2-4; no clear D. The specimen was PBMCs or T cells enriched from blood (not recorded which). This clonotype originated in a woman aged 50 to 60 who had recovered from COVID-19. The CDR3 protein is CASSLGIEVGNIQYF. CDR3 nucleotide sequence: TGCGCCAGCAGCTTGGGAATAGAGGTCGGAAACATTCAGTACTTC.